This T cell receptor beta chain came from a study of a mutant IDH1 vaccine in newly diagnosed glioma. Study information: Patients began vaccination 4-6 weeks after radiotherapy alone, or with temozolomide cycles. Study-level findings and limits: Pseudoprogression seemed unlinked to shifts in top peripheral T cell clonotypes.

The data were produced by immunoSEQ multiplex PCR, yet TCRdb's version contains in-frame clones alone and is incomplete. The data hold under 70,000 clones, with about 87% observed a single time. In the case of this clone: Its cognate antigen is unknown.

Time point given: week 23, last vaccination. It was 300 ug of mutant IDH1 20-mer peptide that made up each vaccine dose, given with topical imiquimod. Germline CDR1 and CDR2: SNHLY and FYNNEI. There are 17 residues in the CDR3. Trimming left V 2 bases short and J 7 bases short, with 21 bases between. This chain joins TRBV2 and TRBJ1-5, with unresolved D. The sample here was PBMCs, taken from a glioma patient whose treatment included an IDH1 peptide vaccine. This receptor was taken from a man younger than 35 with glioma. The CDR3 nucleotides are TGTGCCAGCAGTGAATCCAACAGAGGGTGGGGAAGCCAGCCCCAGCATTTT. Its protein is CASSESNRGWGSQPQHF.